Listed below are T cell receptor beta chains from one sample, sequenced in a study of T-cell memory formation after mild COVID-19. TCRdb reprocessed the 5' RACE reads via MiXCR and lists one record per CDR3 protein. The sample gives around 110,000 distinct CDR3 sequences, more than 15% of which show up once; around 28% is in the top ten. The sequenced material came from PBMCs or a T cell subset sorted from them (not recorded which). The receptors stem from an adult woman who had mild COVID-19 (a few samples of this study predate the infection). Cell type and time point are not known. Both conserved end residues are part of each CDR3. The order of the fields is clone size, D gene, J gene, V gene, CDR3 protein, CDR3 DNA. A D gene is named only where the DNA matches it firmly. Clone size is given for some rows only: seen once, a few or many times, or a class if the clone is expanded.

NA | NA | TRBJ2-4 | TRBV5-8 | CASISRLLAKNIQYF | TGTGCCAGTATTAGCAGGCTCCTAGCCAAAAACATTCAGTACTTC
NA | NA | TRBJ2-1 | TRBV4-2 | CASSPDWTGYNEQFF | TGTGCCAGCAGCCCAGACTGGACGGGGTACAATGAGCAGTTCTTC
NA | NA | TRBJ1-1 | TRBV19 | CAIITRGNTEAFF | TGTGCCATCATCACTCGGGGGAACACTGAAGCTTTCTTT
few | TRBD1 | TRBJ2-5 | TRBV5-5 | CASSPGQGSTETQYF | TGTGCCAGCAGCCCCGGACAGGGGAGTACAGAGACCCAGTACTTC
few | NA | TRBJ2-1 | TRBV3-1 | CASSQDEGRERNEQFF | TGTGCCAGCAGCCAAGACGAGGGCAGGGAACGCAATGAGCAGTTCTTC
NA | TRBD1 | TRBJ2-5 | TRBV12-3/TRBV12-4 | CASSYQGARETQYF | TGTGCCAGCAGTTACCAGGGGGCCCGGGAGACCCAGTACTTC
NA | NA | TRBJ2-3 | TRBV10-3 | CAIGTDTQYF | TGTGCCATCGGCACAGATACGCAGTATTTT
few | NA | TRBJ2-1 | TRBV20-1 | CSARGTGFGLEQFF | TGCAGTGCTAGGGGGACTGGGTTCGGACTCGAGCAGTTCTTC
few | TRBD2 | TRBJ2-5 | TRBV9 | CASSVGGGASETQYF | TGTGCCAGCAGCGTAGGCGGGGGGGCGAGTGAGACCCAGTACTTC
NA | NA | TRBJ1-2 | TRBV28 | CASSNPEPPVLYGYTF | TGTGCCAGCAGCAACCCGGAGCCCCCTGTTCTCTATGGCTACACCTTC
NA | NA | TRBJ2-2 | TRBV23-1 | CASSHFLPRENTNTGELFF | TGCGCCAGCAGTCATTTCCTTCCGAGGGAGAACACGAACACCGGGGAGCTGTTTTTT
few | NA | TRBJ1-5 | TRBV19 | CASSGNRDLSNQPQHF | TGTGCCAGTAGTGGTAACAGGGACCTAAGCAATCAGCCCCAGCATTTT
NA | TRBD1 | TRBJ1-2 | TRBV7-8 | CASSFQRRSQGPDYGYTF | TGTGCCAGCAGCTTTCAACGACGCTCACAGGGGCCGGACTATGGCTACACCTTC
few | NA | TRBJ2-1 | TRBV14 | CASSQGGAFSYNEQFF | TGTGCCAGCAGCCAAGGCGGGGCGTTCTCCTACAATGAGCAGTTCTTC
few | NA | TRBJ2-1 | TRBV7-2 | CASNGHFSYNEQFF | TGTGCCAGCAACGGACACTTCTCCTACAATGAGCAGTTCTTC
many | NA | TRBJ2-7 | TRBV7-9 | CASSFASPYEQYF | TGTGCCAGCAGCTTCGCTAGCCCCTACGAGCAGTACTTC
few | NA | TRBJ2-7 | TRBV20-1 | CSASNREGTYDEQYF | TGCAGTGCTAGCAACAGGGAGGGGACCTACGACGAGCAGTACTTC
NA | NA | TRBJ1-1 | TRBV25-1 | CASSLYPGGNGDTEAFF | TGTGCCAGCAGTCTATACCCCGGAGGTAACGGGGACACTGAAGCTTTCTTT
NA | NA | TRBJ1-1 | TRBV4-1 | CASSQGEANTEAFF | TGCGCCAGCAGCCAAGGGGAAGCGAACACTGAAGCTTTCTTT
NA | NA | TRBJ2-2 | TRBV10-3 | CAISREAGELFF | TGTGCCATCAGCAGGGAGGCCGGGGAGCTGTTTTTT
NA | NA | TRBJ2-7 | TRBV7-6 | CASSLGGASYEQYF | TGTGCCAGCAGCTTAGGAGGGGCCTCCTACGAGCAGTACTTC
few | TRBD1 | TRBJ1-6 | TRBV6-6 | CASSLTGFGDSPLHF | TGTGCCAGCAGTTTGACAGGGTTCGGAGATTCACCCCTCCACTTT
many | NA | TRBJ2-7 | TRBV12-3/TRBV12-4 | CASSSTDGSYEQYF | TGTGCCAGCAGTTCCACGGACGGTTCCTACGAGCAGTACTTC
NA | NA | TRBJ2-7 | TRBV20-1 | CSASWRVTYEQYF | TGCAGTGCTAGCTGGCGGGTAACCTACGAGCAGTACTTC
few | NA | TRBJ2-2 | TRBV29-1 | CSVAGYTGELFF | TGCAGCGTTGCGGGGTACACCGGGGAGCTGTTTTTT
few | NA | TRBJ1-1 | TRBV5-6 | CASSLGPTLLNTEAFF | TGTGCCAGCAGCTTAGGGCCTACACTCCTTAACACTGAAGCTTTCTTT
NA | NA | TRBJ1-1 | TRBV6-5 | CASSYGIGGANTEAFF | TGTGCCAGCAGTTACGGGATAGGGGGGGCTAACACTGAAGCTTTCTTT
few | NA | TRBJ1-6 | TRBV7-9 | CASSHSLMTSSYNSPLHF | TGTGCCAGCAGCCATTCCCTTATGACGAGCTCCTATAATTCACCCCTCCACTTT
NA | TRBD2 | TRBJ2-5 | TRBV5-6 | CASSQGLAEETQYF | TGTGCCAGCAGCCAGGGACTAGCGGAAGAGACCCAGTACTTC
few | TRBD2 | TRBJ2-7 | TRBV4-3 | CASSQDWASGMVNNEQYF | TGCGCCAGCAGCCAAGATTGGGCGAGCGGGATGGTCAACAACGAGCAGTACTTC
few | NA | TRBJ1-1 | TRBV5-1 | CASRKGYMNTEAFF | TGCGCCAGCAGGAAGGGTTATATGAACACTGAAGCTTTCTTT
NA | NA | TRBJ1-2 | TRBV30 | CAWSRLLPPPYGYTF | TGTGCCTGGAGCCGCCTCCTACCTCCCCCCTATGGCTACACCTTC
NA | NA | TRBJ2-7 | TRBV12-3/TRBV12-4 | CASSLPRADEQYF | TGTGCCAGCAGTTTACCCCGTGCAGACGAGCAGTACTTC
few | NA | TRBJ1-2 | TRBV7-8 | CASSLAQLGDPTHYGYTF | TGTGCCAGCAGCTTAGCGCAATTGGGGGACCCAACTCACTATGGCTACACCTTC
many | NA | TRBJ2-7 | TRBV27 | CASSPGPWHEQYF | TGTGCCAGCAGTCCGGGGCCATGGCACGAGCAGTACTTC
few | TRBD2 | TRBJ2-2 | TRBV5-1 | CASRATSGGSGELFF | TGCGCCAGCAGGGCGACTAGCGGGGGATCCGGGGAGCTGTTTTTT
NA | TRBD1 | TRBJ1-2 | TRBV6-5 | CASSYLGDRLYGYTF | TGTGCCAGCAGTTACTTGGGGGACAGGCTCTATGGCTACACCTTC
few | NA | TRBJ2-6 | TRBV29-1 | CSVVLVMERGHSGANVLTF | TGCAGCGTTGTCTTGGTTATGGAAAGAGGACACTCTGGGGCCAACGTCCTGACTTTC
NA | TRBD2 | TRBJ2-1 | TRBV4-3 | CASSQDTAGVNEQFF | TGCGCCAGCAGCCAAGATACAGCGGGAGTAAATGAGCAGTTCTTC
NA | NA | TRBJ2-1 | TRBV4-1 | CASSQVTGVYNEQFF | TGCGCCAGCAGCCAAGTGACGGGAGTTTACAATGAGCAGTTCTTC
NA | NA | TRBJ2-5 | TRBV24-1 | CATSDWGSRGLQTQYF | TGTGCCACCAGTGATTGGGGCTCGAGGGGGTTACAGACCCAGTACTTC
few | NA | TRBJ2-3 | TRBV29-1 | CSVRFSADTQYF | TGCAGCGTTAGATTTAGCGCAGATACGCAGTATTTT
NA | NA | TRBJ2-7 | TRBV5-6 | CATSEGAGYEQYF | TGTGCCACCTCAGAAGGCGCGGGTTACGAGCAGTACTTC